This T cell receptor beta chain was obtained from a study of blood T cell repertoires in COVID-19. As for the study in general: Acute and convalescent COVID-19 specimens originated in the United States, Italy and Spain. In each case, the material was cDNA or gDNA derived from T cells, B-cell-depleted T cells, or PBMCs.

Germline V gene sequence: CDR1 LGHDT, CDR2 YNNKEL (reference sequence). Between the trimmed V and J ends, which lost 1 base and 6 bases, there was a span of 10 bases. The CDR3 covers 14 residues. Participants came from fewer than 25 US areas, aged about 18 to 89 years. TCRdb's table, derived via immunoSEQ multiplex PCR, lists solely in-frame clones and lacks some. The data show roughly 430,000 clones, with roughly 88% seen just once and roughly 2% held by the top ten. Comment on this clone: This sample includes further DNA sequences coding for the same CDR3.

This chain joins TRBV3-1 (or the pseudogene TRBV3-2) and TRBJ1-5, with D maybe TRBD1 (6 bases). The receptor comes from a woman aged 40 to 55 with acute COVID-19. The sequencing sample was made of PBMCs or T cells enriched from blood (not recorded which). This chain's CDR3 is CASSQGQGSQPQHF. Written as DNA, the CDR3 is TGTGCCAGCAGCCAAGGGCAGGGGAGTCAGCCCCAGCATTTT.